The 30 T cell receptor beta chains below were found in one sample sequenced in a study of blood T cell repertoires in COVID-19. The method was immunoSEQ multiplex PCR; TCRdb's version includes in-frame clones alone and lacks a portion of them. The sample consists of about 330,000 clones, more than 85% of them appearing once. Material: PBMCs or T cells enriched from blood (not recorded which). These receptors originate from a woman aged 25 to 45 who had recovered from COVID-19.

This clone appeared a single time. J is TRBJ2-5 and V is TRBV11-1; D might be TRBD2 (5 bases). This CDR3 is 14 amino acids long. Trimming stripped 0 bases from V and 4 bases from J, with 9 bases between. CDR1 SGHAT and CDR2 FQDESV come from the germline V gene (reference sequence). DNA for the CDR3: TGTGCCAGCAGCTTAGCTTGGGGAGTAGAGACCCAGTACTTC. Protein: CASSLAWGVETQYF.

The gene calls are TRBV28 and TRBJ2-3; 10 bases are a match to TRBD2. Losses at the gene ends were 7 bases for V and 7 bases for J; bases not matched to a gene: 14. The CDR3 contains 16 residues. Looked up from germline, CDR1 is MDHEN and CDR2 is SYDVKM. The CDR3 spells CASTDAGPSGGYTQYF. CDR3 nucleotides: TGTGCCAGCACCGACGCCGGGCCTAGCGGGGGCTATACGCAGTATTTT.

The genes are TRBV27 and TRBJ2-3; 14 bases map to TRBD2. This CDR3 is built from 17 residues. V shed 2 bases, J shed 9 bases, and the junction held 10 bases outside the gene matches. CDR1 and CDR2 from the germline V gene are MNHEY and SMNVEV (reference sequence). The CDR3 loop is CASSLGLAGGPTPTQYF. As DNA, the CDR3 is TGTGCCAGCAGTTTAGGACTAGCGGGAGGCCCCACGCCCACGCAGTATTTT.

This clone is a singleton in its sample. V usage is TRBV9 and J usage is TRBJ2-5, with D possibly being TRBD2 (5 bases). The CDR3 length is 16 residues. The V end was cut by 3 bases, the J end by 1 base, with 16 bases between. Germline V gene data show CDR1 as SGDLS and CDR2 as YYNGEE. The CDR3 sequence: CASSARLGGSQETQYF. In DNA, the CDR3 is TGTGCCAGCAGCGCCAGGCTTGGCGGGTCCCAAGAGACCCAGTACTTC. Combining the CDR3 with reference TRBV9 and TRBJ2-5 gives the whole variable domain DSGVTQTPKHLITATGQRVTLRCSPRSGDLSVYWYQQSLDQGLQFLIQYYNGEERAKGNILERFSAQQFPDLHSELNLSSLELGDSALYFCASSARLGGSQETQYFGPGTRLLVL.

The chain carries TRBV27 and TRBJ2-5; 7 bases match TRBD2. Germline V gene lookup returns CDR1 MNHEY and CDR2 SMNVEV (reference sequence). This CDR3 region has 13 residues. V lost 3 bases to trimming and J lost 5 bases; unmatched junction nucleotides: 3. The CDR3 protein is CASSLGGGETQYF. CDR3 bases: TGTGCCAGCAGTTTGGGGGGAGGGGAGACCCAGTACTTC.

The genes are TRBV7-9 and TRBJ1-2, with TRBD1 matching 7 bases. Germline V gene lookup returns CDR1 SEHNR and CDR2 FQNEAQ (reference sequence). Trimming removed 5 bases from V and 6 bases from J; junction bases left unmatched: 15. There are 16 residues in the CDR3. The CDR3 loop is CASSHLRSGGGNGYTF. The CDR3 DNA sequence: TGTGCCAGCAGCCACCTCAGGTCAGGGGGTGGGAATGGCTACACCTTC.

The CDR3 protein is CASSFHRVGETQYF. For the CDR3, the DNA is TGTGCCAGCAGCTTCCACAGGGTCGGAGAGACCCAGTACTTC. The V call is TRBV11-2, the J call TRBJ2-5, with D possibly being TRBD1 (6 bases). V dropped 3 bases and J dropped 4 bases, with 12 bases sitting between them. This CDR3 contains 14 residues. Germline CDR1 SGHAT, CDR2 FQNNGV.

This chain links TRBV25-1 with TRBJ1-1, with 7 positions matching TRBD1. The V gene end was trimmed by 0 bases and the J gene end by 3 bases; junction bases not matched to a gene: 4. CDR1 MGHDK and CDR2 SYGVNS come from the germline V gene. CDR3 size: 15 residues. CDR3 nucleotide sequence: TGTGCCAGCAGTGAATATCCAGGGGGGTACACTGAAGCTTTCTTT. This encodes CASSEYPGGYTEAFF. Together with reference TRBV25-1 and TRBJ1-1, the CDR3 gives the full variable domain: EADIYQTPRYLVIGTGKKITLECSQTMGHDKMYWYQQDPGMELHLIHYSYGVNSTEKGDLSSESTVSRIRTEHFPLTLESARPSHTSQYLCASSEYPGGYTEAFFGQGTRLTVV.

CDR3 coding DNA: TGTGCCAGCAGCTTAGCGGCGGTAACAGAGACCCAGTACTTC. Translation: CASSLAAVTETQYF. The chain combines TRBV11-2 with TRBJ2-5; D is undetermined. The CDR3 consists of 14 residues. Per germline, CDR1 SGHAT and CDR2 FQNNGV. V lost 1 base and J lost 4, with 10 bases in between.

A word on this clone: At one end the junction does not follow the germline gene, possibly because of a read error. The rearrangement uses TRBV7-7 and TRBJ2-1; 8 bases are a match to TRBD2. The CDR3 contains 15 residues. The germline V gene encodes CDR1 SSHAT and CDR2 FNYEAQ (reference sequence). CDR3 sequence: CASSLGLVSYNEQFF. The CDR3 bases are TGTGCTAGCAGCTTGGGACTAGTTTCCTACAATGAGCAGTTCTTC.

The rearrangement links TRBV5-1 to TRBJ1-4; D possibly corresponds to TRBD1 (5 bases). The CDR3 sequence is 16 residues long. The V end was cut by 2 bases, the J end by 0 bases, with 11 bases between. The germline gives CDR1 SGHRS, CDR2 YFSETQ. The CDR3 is CASSFFQGATNEKLFF. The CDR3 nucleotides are TGCGCCAGCAGCTTTTTCCAGGGTGCAACTAATGAAAAACTGTTTTTT.

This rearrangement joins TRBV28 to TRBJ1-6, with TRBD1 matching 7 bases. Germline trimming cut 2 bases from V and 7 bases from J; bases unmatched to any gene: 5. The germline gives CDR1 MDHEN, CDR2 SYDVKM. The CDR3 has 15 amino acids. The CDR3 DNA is TGTGCCAGCAGTTTACTAGACAGGGCCAATTCACCCCTCCACTTT. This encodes CASSLLDRANSPLHF.

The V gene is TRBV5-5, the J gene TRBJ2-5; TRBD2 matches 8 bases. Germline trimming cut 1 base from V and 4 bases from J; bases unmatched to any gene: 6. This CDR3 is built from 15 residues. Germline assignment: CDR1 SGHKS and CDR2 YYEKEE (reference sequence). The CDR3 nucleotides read TGTGCCAGCAGCTTGTACGGGAGGGCCGGAGAGACCCAGTACTTC. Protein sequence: CASSLYGRAGETQYF.

In DNA form, the CDR3 reads TGTGCCATCAGTGCCACCGACAGGGCCCGTTACCTAACCGGGGAGCTGTTTTTT. Protein: CAISATDRARYLTGELFF. The chain has TRBV10-3 and TRBJ2-2, with 7 bases lining up with TRBD1. The germline V gene encodes CDR1 ENHRY and CDR2 SYGVKD. The CDR3 extends over 18 amino acids. Trimming at V came to 4 bases and at J to 5 bases, leaving 16 bases not matched to a gene.

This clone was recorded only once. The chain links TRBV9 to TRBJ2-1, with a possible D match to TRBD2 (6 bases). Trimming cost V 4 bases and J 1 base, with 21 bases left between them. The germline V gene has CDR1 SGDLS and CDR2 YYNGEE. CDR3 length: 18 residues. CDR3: CASSYPAGLAGSYNEQFF. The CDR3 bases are TGTGCCAGCAGCTACCCTGCGGGTCTGGCGGGGTCCTACAATGAGCAGTTCTTC.

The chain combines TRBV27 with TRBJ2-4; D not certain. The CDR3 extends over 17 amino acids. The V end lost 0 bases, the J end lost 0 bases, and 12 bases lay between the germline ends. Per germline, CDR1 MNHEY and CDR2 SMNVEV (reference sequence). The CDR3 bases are TGTGCCAGCAGTTTATCGTCAGGCGCTCTAGCCAAAAACATTCAGTACTTC. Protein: CASSLSSGALAKNIQYF.

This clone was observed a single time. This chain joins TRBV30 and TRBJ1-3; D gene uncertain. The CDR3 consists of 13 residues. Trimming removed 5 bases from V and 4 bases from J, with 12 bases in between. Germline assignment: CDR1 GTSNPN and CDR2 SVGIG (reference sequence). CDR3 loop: CAWPPIPGNTIYF. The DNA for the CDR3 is TGTGCCTGGCCTCCTATTCCCGGAAACACCATATATTTT.

DNA of the CDR3: TGTGCCAGCAGCACGACAGGGGGAGGGGAAAAACTGTTTTTT. Its translation is CASSTTGGGEKLFF. The rearrangement links TRBV28 to TRBJ1-4; TRBD1 aligns across 9 bases. The CDR3 spans 14 residues. V was pared by 6 bases and J by 8 bases, with 7 bases of the junction left unmatched. The germline V gene has CDR1 MDHEN and CDR2 SYDVKM. Combining the CDR3 with reference TRBV28 and TRBJ1-4 gives the whole variable domain DVKVTQSSRYLVKRTGEKVFLECVQDMDHENMFWYRQDPGLGLRLIYFSYDVKMKEKGDIPEGYSVSREKKERFSLILESASTNQTSMYLCASSTTGGGEKLFFGSGTQLSVL.

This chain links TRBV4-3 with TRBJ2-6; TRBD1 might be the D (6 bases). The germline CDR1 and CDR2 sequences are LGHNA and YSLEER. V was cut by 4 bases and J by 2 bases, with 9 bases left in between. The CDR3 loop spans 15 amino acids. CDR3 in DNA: TGCGCCAGCAGCCTCAAGGGGGCTGGGGCCAACGTCCTGACTTTC. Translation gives CASSLKGAGANVLTF.

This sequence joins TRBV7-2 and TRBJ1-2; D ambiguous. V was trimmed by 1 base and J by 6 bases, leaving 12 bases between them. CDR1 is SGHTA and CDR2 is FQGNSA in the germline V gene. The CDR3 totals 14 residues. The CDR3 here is CASSLGSRRNGYTF. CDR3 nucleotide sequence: TGTGCCAGCAGCTTAGGGAGCCGCAGAAATGGCTACACCTTC.

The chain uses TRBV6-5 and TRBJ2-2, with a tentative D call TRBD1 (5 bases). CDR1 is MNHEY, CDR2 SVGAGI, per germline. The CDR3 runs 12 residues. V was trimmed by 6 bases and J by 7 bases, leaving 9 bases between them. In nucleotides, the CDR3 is TGTGCCAGCAGAGGGGAAATCGGGGAGCTGTTTTTT. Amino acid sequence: CASRGEIGELFF.

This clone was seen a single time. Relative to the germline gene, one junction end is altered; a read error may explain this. The CDR3 here is CASSPQGINNGYTF. The CDR3 bases are TGTGCCAGCAGTCCTCAGGGGATTAACAATGGCTACACCTTC. This chain connects TRBV2 to TRBJ1-2; the D gene is possibly TRBD1 (6 bases). The CDR3 loop spans 14 amino acids. The germline gives CDR1 SNHLY, CDR2 FYNNEI.

The CDR3 bases are TGTGCCAGCAGCTTAGGGGGAGACGAGCAGTACTTC. It yields the protein CASSLGGDEQYF. The rearrangement joins TRBV7-6 to TRBJ2-7; D may be TRBD2 (5 bases). This CDR3 is 12 amino acids long. Trimming removed 1 base at V and 5 bases at J, with 6 bases between. CDR1 is SGHVS and CDR2 is FNYEAQ in the germline V gene.

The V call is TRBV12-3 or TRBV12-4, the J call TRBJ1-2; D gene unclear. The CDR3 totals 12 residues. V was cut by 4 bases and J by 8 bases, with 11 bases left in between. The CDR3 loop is CASSSGRVGYTF. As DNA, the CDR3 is TGTGCCAGCAGTTCCGGGCGGGTCGGCTACACCTTC.

The CDR3 is CASTPWEGGDTEAFF. DNA of the CDR3: TGCGCCAGCACCCCCTGGGAGGGTGGTGACACTGAAGCTTTCTTT. The chain joins TRBV5-1 to TRBJ1-1; D is uncertain. The CDR3 runs to 15 residues. Germline V lookup: CDR1 SGHRS, CDR2 YFSETQ. Trimming left V 6 bases short and J 3 bases short, with 18 bases between.

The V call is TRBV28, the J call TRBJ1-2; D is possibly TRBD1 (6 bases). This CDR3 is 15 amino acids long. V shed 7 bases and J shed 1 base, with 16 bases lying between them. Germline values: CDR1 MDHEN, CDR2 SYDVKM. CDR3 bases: TGTGCCAGCAACCCTAGCCGGGACATTAACTATGGCTACACCTTC. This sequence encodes CASNPSRDINYGYTF.

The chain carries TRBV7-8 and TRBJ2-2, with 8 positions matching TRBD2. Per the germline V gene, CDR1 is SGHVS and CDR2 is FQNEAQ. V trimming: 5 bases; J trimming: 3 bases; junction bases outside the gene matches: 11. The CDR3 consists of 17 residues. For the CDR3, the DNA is TGTGCCAGCAGCCGAAGGAGCGGGGGAGCGTACACCGGGGAGCTGTTTTTT. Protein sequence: CASSRRSGGAYTGELFF.

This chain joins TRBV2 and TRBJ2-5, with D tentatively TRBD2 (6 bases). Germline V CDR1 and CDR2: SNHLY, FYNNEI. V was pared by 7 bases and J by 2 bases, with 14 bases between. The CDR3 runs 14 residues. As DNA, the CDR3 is TGTGCCAGCAAATGGAGTCTAGCGCAAGAGACCCAGTACTTC. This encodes CASKWSLAQETQYF.

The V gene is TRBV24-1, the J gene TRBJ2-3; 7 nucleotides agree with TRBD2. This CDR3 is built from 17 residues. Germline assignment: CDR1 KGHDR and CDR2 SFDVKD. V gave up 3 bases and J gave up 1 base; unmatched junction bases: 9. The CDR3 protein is CATSDPHGTTGTDTQYF. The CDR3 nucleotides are TGTGCCACCAGTGATCCGCACGGGACTACTGGCACAGATACGCAGTATTTT.

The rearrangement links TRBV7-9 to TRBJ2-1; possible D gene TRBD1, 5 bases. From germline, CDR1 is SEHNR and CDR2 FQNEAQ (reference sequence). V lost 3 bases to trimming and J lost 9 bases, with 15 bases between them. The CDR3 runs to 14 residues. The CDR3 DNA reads TGTGCCAGCAGCTTCGGATCGGTGGGGCGTGAGCAGTTCTTC. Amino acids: CASSFGSVGREQFF. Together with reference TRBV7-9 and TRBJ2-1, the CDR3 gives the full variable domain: DTGVSQNPRHKITKRGQNVTFRCDPISEHNRLYWYRQTLGQGPEFLTYFQNEAQLEKSRLLSDRFSAERPKGSFSTLEIQRTEQGDSAMYLCASSFGSVGREQFFGPGTRLTVL.